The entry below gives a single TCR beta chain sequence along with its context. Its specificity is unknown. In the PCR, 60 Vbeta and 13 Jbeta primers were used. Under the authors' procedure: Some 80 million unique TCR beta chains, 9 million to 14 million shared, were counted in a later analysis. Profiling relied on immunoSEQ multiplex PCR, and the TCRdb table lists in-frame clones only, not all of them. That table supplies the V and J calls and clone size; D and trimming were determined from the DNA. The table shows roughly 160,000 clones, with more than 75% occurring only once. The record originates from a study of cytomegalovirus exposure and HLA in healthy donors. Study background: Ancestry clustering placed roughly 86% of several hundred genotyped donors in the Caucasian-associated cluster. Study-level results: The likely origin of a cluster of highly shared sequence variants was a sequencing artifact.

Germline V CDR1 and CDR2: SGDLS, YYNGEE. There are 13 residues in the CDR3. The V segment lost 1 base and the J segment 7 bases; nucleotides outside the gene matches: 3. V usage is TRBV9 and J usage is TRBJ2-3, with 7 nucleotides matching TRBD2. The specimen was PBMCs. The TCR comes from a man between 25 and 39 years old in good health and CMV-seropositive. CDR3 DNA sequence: TGTGCCAGCAGCGTAACTAGCGCAAATACGCAGTATTTT. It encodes CASSVTSANTQYF.